This TCR beta chain was captured by sequencing in a study of blood T cell repertoires in COVID-19. Study in general: Samples representing acute and convalescent COVID-19 were sourced from the United States, Italy and Spain.

Clones were read by immunoSEQ multiplex PCR, and TCRdb kept only the in-frame ones, dropping some. The table includes 60,000 to 75,000 clones, roughly nine tenths detected once. CDR1 MNHEY and CDR2 SMNVEV come from the germline V gene (reference sequence). With 5 bases clipped from V and 5 bases from J, the junction kept 10 bases outside the gene matches. The CDR3 covers 15 residues. This TCR derives from a woman aged 60 to 75 with acute or convalescent COVID-19. The rearrangement joins TRBV27 to TRBJ1-2, with 8 nucleotides matching TRBD1. Sequencing input: peripheral blood. CDR3 in amino acids: CASSLTGGPAYGYTF. The CDR3, as DNA: TGTGCCAGCAGTCTTACAGGGGGACCAGCTTATGGCTACACCTTC.